Presented here are 2 T cell receptor beta chains from one specimen sequenced in a study of CD8+ T cells in alopecia areata. After isolation, RNA underwent reverse transcription to generate cDNA as the sequencing template. Measured with immunoSEQ multiplex PCR; TCRdb has only the in-frame clones, and not every one. The top ten hold approximately 15% of the sample, which has over 150,000 clones, approximately 59% seen once. The source was CD4+ T cells sorted from blood, collected at week 0. These receptors were taken from a human donor with alopecia areata.

This clone showed up just a few times. CDR3: CSVGPGGYTF. The CDR3 nucleotides are TGCAGCGTTGGACCAGGGGGCTACACCTTC. J is TRBJ1-2 and V is TRBV29-1; TRBD1 might be the D (5 bases). CDR3 length: 10 amino acids. Germline CDR1 reads SQVTM; CDR2 reads ANQGSEA. V dropped 4 bases and J dropped 8 bases, with 8 bases sitting between them.

There are a few counts of this clone. V and J are TRBV27 and TRBJ2-2; D possibly corresponds to TRBD2 (5 bases). This CDR3 comprises 15 residues. Trimming removed 2 bases from V and 0 bases from J, with 7 bases in between. Germline V lookup: CDR1 MNHEY, CDR2 SMNVEV (reference sequence). The CDR3 sequence: CASSLLATNTGELFF. In DNA, the CDR3 is TGTGCCAGCAGTTTACTAGCCACGAACACCGGGGAGCTGTTTTTT.